This is a list of T cell receptor beta chains from one sample in a study of cytomegalovirus exposure and HLA in healthy donors. Clones were sequenced by immunoSEQ multiplex PCR, and TCRdb holds only the in-frame ones, with some missing. This sample carries about 160,000 clones, 85% to 90% of them seen once, and the ten largest clones take 5% to 7%. Sequencing input: PBMCs. Receptors originate from a woman under 40 in good health and CMV-seronegative. CDR3s include the opening cysteine and the closing phenylalanine or tryptophan. A D gene is named only where the DNA matches it firmly. The listing skips clone size in some rows; elsewhere it reads once, few, many or a size class.

>TRBV6-5|.|TRBJ2-7|15|TRBD1
CASRRSGQGSYEQYF
TGTGCCAGCAGGCGATCGGGACAGGGCTCCTACGAGCAGTACTTC
>TRBV25-1|.|TRBJ1-2|13|TRBD1
CASSGGQAGGYTF
TGTGCCAGCAGTGGAGGACAGGCTGGCGGCTACACCTTC
>TRBV11-2|.|TRBJ2-3|14|TRBD1
CASSLDRSTDTQYF
TGTGCCAGCAGCTTGGACAGGAGCACAGATACGCAGTATTTT
>TRBV16|.|TRBJ2-7|15|.
CASSQSPDRSYEQYF
TGTGCCAGCAGCCAATCTCCCGACAGGTCCTACGAGCAGTACTTC
>TRBV27|.|TRBJ1-2|14|.
CASRGPGTYYGYTF
TGTGCCAGCAGGGGGCCAGGGACCTACTATGGCTACACCTTC
>TRBV19|once|TRBJ1-1|18|TRBD1
CASSQNPGGASRNTEAFF
TGTGCCAGTAGTCAAAACCCAGGGGGCGCTTCCCGGAACACTGAAGCTTTCTTT
>TRBV29-1|.|TRBJ2-7|12|TRBD2
CSAGRGTYEQYF
TGCAGCGCCGGGAGGGGGACCTACGAGCAGTACTTC
>TRBV19|.|TRBJ2-2|15|TRBD1
CASSITGDSTGELFF
TGTGCCAGTAGTATCACAGGGGACAGCACCGGGGAGCTGTTTTTT
>TRBV4-1|.|TRBJ2-2|16|TRBD2
CASSQAELAVAGELFF
TGCGCCAGCAGCCAAGCGGAGCTAGCGGTCGCCGGGGAGCTGTTTTTT
>TRBV7-8|.|TRBJ1-1|13|.
CASSLTQNTEAFF
TGTGCCAGCAGCTTAACCCAGAACACTGAAGCTTTCTTT
>TRBV11-2|.|TRBJ2-7|13|TRBD1
CASSLDRGYEQYF
TGTGCCAGCAGCCTCGACAGGGGTTACGAGCAGTACTTC
>TRBV25-1|.|TRBJ2-7|15|TRBD1
CASSEGQDFSYEQYF
TGTGCCAGCAGTGAGGGACAGGACTTCTCCTACGAGCAGTACTTC
>TRBV6-5|.|TRBJ1-4|12|.
CASSLPGEKLFF
TGTGCCAGCAGTTTACCGGGGGAAAAACTGTTTTTT
>TRBV7-9|.|TRBJ2-2|13|.
CASSSSEAGELFF
TGTGCCAGCAGCTCCTCTGAGGCCGGGGAGCTGTTTTTT
>TRBV14|.|TRBJ2-4|13|TRBD1
CASSWTGENIQYF
TGTGCCAGCAGCTGGACAGGGGAGAACATTCAGTACTTC
>TRBV7-9|.|TRBJ1-2|15|.
CASSGEGGEDYGYTF
TGTGCCAGCAGTGGCGAGGGGGGCGAGGACTATGGCTACACCTTC
>TRBV5-1|.|TRBJ2-1|13|.
CASSLGGEVEQFF
TGCGCCAGCAGCTTGGGGGGAGAGGTTGAGCAGTTCTTC
>TRBV15|.|TRBJ2-5|14|TRBD2
CATGERGAGETQYF
TGTGCCACCGGGGAGCGGGGGGCCGGGGAGACCCAGTACTTC
>TRBV29-1|.|TRBJ2-7|13|.
CSVTQEGLYEQYF
TGCAGCGTAACCCAGGAGGGTCTATACGAGCAGTACTTC
>TRBV28|.|TRBJ1-5|13|.
CASRGAVRQPQHF
TGTGCCAGCAGGGGTGCCGTGCGGCAGCCCCAGCATTTT
>TRBV7-8|.|TRBJ2-7|17|TRBD2
CASSLGALAGIRYEQYF
TGTGCCAGCAGCCTGGGAGCTCTAGCGGGAATCCGGTACGAGCAGTACTTC
>TRBV9|.|TRBJ2-1|15|TRBD2
CASSVREGSNNEQFF
TGTGCCAGCAGCGTGAGGGAGGGTAGCAACAATGAGCAGTTCTTC
>TRBV6-6|.|TRBJ2-2|13|.
CASSPEWTGELFF
TGTGCCAGCAGTCCCGAGTGGACCGGGGAGCTGTTTTTT
>TRBV5-1|.|TRBJ2-7|12|.
CASSSPTYEQYF
TGCGCCAGCAGCTCCCCAACCTACGAGCAGTACTTC
>TRBV27|.|TRBJ1-5|13|.
CASSLSILQPQHF
TGTGCCAGCAGTTTATCGATTCTTCAGCCCCAGCATTTT
>TRBV14|.|TRBJ1-4|19|.
CASSQDTESKRPWGEKLFF
TGTGCCAGCAGCCAAGATACGGAGTCTAAACGTCCGTGGGGTGAAAAACTGTTTTTT
>TRBV4-1|.|TRBJ2-3|16|TRBD2
CASRKELAGVADTQYF
TGCGCCAGCAGGAAAGAACTAGCGGGAGTAGCAGATACGCAGTATTTT
>TRBV5-1|few|TRBJ1-2|14|.
CASSLNEGPYGYTF
TGCGCCAGCAGCCTCAATGAGGGCCCTTATGGCTACACCTTC
>TRBV30|.|TRBJ1-2|11|.
CALQRLYGYTF
TGTGCCTTACAACGGCTCTATGGCTACACCTTC
>TRBV4-3|.|TRBJ2-7|17|TRBD2
CASSQRTSGSPPYEQYF
TGCGCCAGCAGCCAACGGACTAGCGGGAGTCCGCCCTACGAGCAGTACTTC
>TRBV7-9|.|TRBJ1-4|12|.
CASSFSNEKLFF
TGTGCCAGCAGCTTTTCTAATGAAAAACTGTTTTTT
>TRBV7-9|few|TRBJ2-1|12|.
CASSLIGIEQFF
TGTGCCAGCAGCTTAATAGGAATTGAGCAGTTCTTC
>TRBV9|.|TRBJ2-1|15|TRBD2
CASSATSGRYNEQFF
TGTGCCAGCAGCGCGACTAGCGGCCGCTACAATGAGCAGTTCTTC
>TRBV6-6|once|TRBJ2-1|14|.
CASSSGGLYNEQFF
TGTGCCAGCAGCTCCGGGGGGCTTTACAATGAGCAGTTCTTC
>TRBV5-6|.|TRBJ2-7|11|.
CASSLRGEQYF
TGTGCCAGCAGCTTGCGGGGGGAGCAGTACTTC
>TRBV5-1|.|TRBJ2-1|15|.
CASSYDISSYNEQFF
TGCGCCAGCAGTTATGACATCAGCTCCTACAATGAGCAGTTCTTC
>TRBV28|.|TRBJ2-7|14|TRBD2
CASSQTSGRFVQYF
TGTGCCAGCAGTCAGACTAGCGGGAGGTTCGTGCAGTACTTC
>TRBV6-5|.|TRBJ2-7|14|.
CASSYSGPTYEQYF
TGTGCCAGCAGTTACTCGGGACCGACCTACGAGCAGTACTTC
>TRBV7-7|.|TRBJ1-1|13|.
CASSLAANTEAFF
TGTGCTAGCAGCTTAGCAGCGAACACTGAAGCTTTCTTT
>TRBV5-1|.|TRBJ2-5|17|TRBD2
CASSLAGSSGGQETQYF
TGCGCCAGCAGCTTGGCCGGGTCTAGCGGGGGCCAAGAGACCCAGTACTTC
>TRBV6-6|.|TRBJ2-1|13|.
CASTHGSYNEQFF
TGTGCCAGCACACACGGCTCCTACAATGAGCAGTTCTTC
>TRBV5-1|.|TRBJ2-6|17|.
CASSAGHRSSGANVLTF
TGCGCCAGCAGCGCCGGTCACAGAAGCTCTGGGGCCAACGTCCTGACTTTC
>TRBV27|once|TRBJ2-7|16|.
CASSWTTAMVSHEQYF
TGTGCCAGCAGTTGGACGACAGCTATGGTCTCCCACGAGCAGTACTTC